What follows are 22 T cell receptor beta chains derived from one specimen sequenced in a study of CD4+ T cells in melanoma. Clones were sequenced by immunoSEQ multiplex PCR, and TCRdb holds only the in-frame ones, with some missing. The profile shows roughly 54,000 clones, 89% of them singletons. The sequencing input was peripheral blood. These receptors were taken from a human donor with melanoma.

The chain uses TRBV9 and TRBJ2-7, with D perhaps being TRBD1 or TRBD2 (6 bases each). Germline values: CDR1 SGDLS, CDR2 YYNGEE. The V and J ends lost 3 bases and 6 bases respectively, with 22 bases between them. The CDR3 spans 16 residues. CDR3 sequence reads: CASSGRGGLREGEQYF. The CDR3 DNA is TGTGCCAGCAGCGGTCGAGGGGGACTGAGAGAGGGCGAGCAGTACTTC.

The chain has TRBV5-1 and TRBJ1-1; the D is unclear. Trimming removed 5 bases at V and 1 base at J, with 9 bases between. CDR3 size: 13 residues. Germline V gives CDR1 SGHRS, CDR2 YFSETQ. The CDR3 DNA sequence: TGCGCCAGCAGTATTTCAGAGAACACTGAAGCTTTCTTT. It yields the protein CASSISENTEAFF.

The CDR3 region is CASSPDRGAFSPLHF. CDR3 bases: TGTGCCAGCAGTCCGGACAGGGGAGCCTTTTCACCCCTCCACTTT. The chain links TRBV2 to TRBJ1-6; 9 bases map to TRBD1. The ends lost 5 bases at V and 9 bases at J; junction bases unmatched: 8. This CDR3 spans 15 amino acids. Germline loops: CDR1 SNHLY, CDR2 FYNNEI.

This chain uses TRBV10-3 with TRBJ1-5, with 10 positions matching TRBD1. The CDR3 length is 19 residues. Per germline, CDR1 ENHRY and CDR2 SYGVKD. V lost 6 bases to trimming and J lost 0 bases; unmatched junction nucleotides: 14. CDR3 loop: CAIRAGTGVFGDSNQPQHF. In DNA form, the CDR3 reads TGTGCCATCAGGGCCGGGACAGGGGTTTTCGGAGATAGCAATCAGCCCCAGCATTTT.

This clone was seen a handful of times. The chain carries TRBV5-1 and TRBJ1-1; D is unclear. Germline loops: CDR1 SGHRS, CDR2 YFSETQ. V dropped 1 base and J dropped 1 base, with 8 bases sitting between them. CDR3 length: 14 amino acids. In DNA form, the CDR3 reads TGCGCCAGCAGCTTGAGGGCTGGGAACACTGAAGCTTTCTTT. Translation gives CASSLRAGNTEAFF.

The gene calls are TRBV11-2 and TRBJ1-3; a weak D match, TRBD1 (5 bases). Germline V gene sequence: CDR1 SGHAT, CDR2 FQNNGV. Trimming pared 0 bases from V and 2 bases from J, leaving 8 bases between. This CDR3 is 15 amino acids long. CDR3 sequence (DNA): TGTGCCAGCAGCTTAGATCTGGGGCCTGGAAACACCATATATTTT. Translating gives CASSLDLGPGNTIYF.

CDR3 nucleotides: TGTGCCAGCATGAGGGATGAGCAGTTCTTC. It translates to CASMRDEQFF. J is TRBJ2-1 and V is TRBV6-1, with a weak D call TRBD2 (5 bases). Trimming took off 7 bases at V and 8 bases at J, with 6 bases between the two ends. Germline loops: CDR1 MNHNS, CDR2 SASEGT. CDR3 length: 10 residues.

The chain uses TRBV30 and TRBJ1-1, with 9 bases that match TRBD1. With 3 bases clipped from V and 3 bases from J, the junction kept 5 bases outside the gene matches. Germline assignment: CDR1 GTSNPN and CDR2 SVGIG (reference sequence). This CDR3 spans 14 amino acids. The CDR3 reads CAWRYWTGDTEAFF. The DNA of the CDR3 is TGTGCCTGGAGGTACTGGACAGGGGACACTGAAGCTTTCTTT.

The V gene is TRBV7-6, the J gene TRBJ2-3; TRBD2 agrees at 10 bases. With V trimmed by 0 bases and J by 10 bases, 10 bases remained unmatched. The germline V gene encodes CDR1 SGHVS and CDR2 FNYEAQ. The CDR3 totals 16 residues. CDR3 in DNA: TGTGCCAGCAGCTTAGCGCCTAGCGGGGGCGCATCCCCGCAGTATTTT. It codes for CASSLAPSGGASPQYF.

The CDR3 sequence is CASSAADRTEAFF. CDR3 bases: TGTGCCAGCAGTGCAGCGGACAGGACTGAAGCTTTCTTT. The chain carries TRBV27 and TRBJ1-1; the match to TRBD1 covers 7 bases. This CDR3 is built from 13 residues. Losses at the gene ends were 5 bases for V and 5 bases for J; bases not matched to a gene: 5. Per germline, CDR1 MNHEY and CDR2 SMNVEV (reference sequence).

The CDR3 region has the DNA TGTGCCAGCAACATAGCGGGGGGGCCCCACAATGAGCAGTTCTTC. Its translation is CASNIAGGPHNEQFF. The chain employs TRBV5-4 and TRBJ2-1; 11 bases line up with TRBD2. This CDR3 is built from 15 residues. Trimming took 6 bases from V and 5 from J; bases not matched to a gene: 7. Germline CDR1 reads SGHNT; CDR2 reads YYREEE (reference sequence).

This clone was counted once. The V call is TRBV7-3, the J call TRBJ2-1, with D perhaps TRBD1 (6 bases). V was pared by 4 bases and J by 10 bases, with 14 bases between. Germline assignment: CDR1 SGHTA and CDR2 FQGTGA. This CDR3 has 13 amino acids. The CDR3 reads CASSSGYRAEQFF. CDR3 coding DNA: TGTGCCAGCAGCTCCGGGTACAGGGCCGAGCAGTTCTTC.

The gene calls are TRBV7-3 and TRBJ2-1; D unresolved. Trimming stripped 5 bases from V and 9 bases from J, with 14 bases between. Germline CDR1 reads SGHTA; CDR2 reads FQGTGA. The CDR3 has 13 amino acids. CDR3 bases: TGTGCCAGCAGCACCCGGACCACCGGTGAGCAGTTCTTC. Protein product: CASSTRTTGEQFF.

V is TRBV10-3 and J is TRBJ2-1, with D hard to call. CDR3 length: 13 residues. CDR1 and CDR2 from the germline V gene are ENHRY and SYGVKD. V was cut by 4 bases and J by 8 bases, with 12 bases left in between. As DNA, the CDR3 is TGTGCCATCAGTGGCTCCGAGTCTGATGAGCAGTTCTTC. Translated, it gives CAISGSESDEQFF.

The V call is TRBV7-6, the J call TRBJ2-3; D might be TRBD1 or TRBD2, each matching 5 bases. The CDR3 extends over 15 amino acids. Germline lookup yields CDR1 SGHVS and CDR2 FNYEAQ. V gave up 2 bases and J gave up 0 bases, with 9 bases separating them. CDR3 sequence reads: CASSLSGRSTDTQYF. CDR3 DNA sequence: TGTGCCAGCAGCTTATCGGGACGGAGCACAGATACGCAGTATTTT.

The CDR3 nucleotides are TGTGCTTCGACTAGCGGGGTGGATGAGCAGTTCTTC. As protein: CASTSGVDEQFF. This chain connects TRBV7-9 to TRBJ2-1, with 11 bases lining up with TRBD2. CDR1 and CDR2 (germline): SEHNR, FQNEAQ (reference sequence). The CDR3 is 12 amino acids.

V and J are TRBV28 and TRBJ2-7; TRBD1 aligns across 10 bases. The CDR3 is 14 residues long. Germline CDR1 and CDR2: MDHEN and SYDVKM. V was clipped by 5 bases and J by 3 bases; unmatched bases: 4. The DNA of the CDR3 is TGTGCCAGCAGTCCCGGGACAGGGGACTACGAGCAGTACTTC. It specifies CASSPGTGDYEQYF. The variable domain in full, completed from reference TRBV28 and TRBJ2-7, reads DVKVTQSSRYLVKRTGEKVFLECVQDMDHENMFWYRQDPGLGLRLIYFSYDVKMKEKGDIPEGYSVSREKKERFSLILESASTNQTSMYLCASSPGTGDYEQYFGPGTRLTVT.

V gene TRBV7-2 combines with J gene TRBJ2-4, with 8 positions matching TRBD1. This CDR3 region has 17 residues. Germline V lookup: CDR1 SGHTA, CDR2 FQGNSA. With 5 bases clipped from V and 1 base from J, the junction kept 10 bases outside the gene matches. The CDR3 DNA reads as TGTGCCAGCAGCGTAGAACAGGGGGAATGGGCCAAAAACATTCAGTACTTC. Translation gives CASSVEQGEWAKNIQYF.

The J gene is TRBJ2-7, the V gene TRBV19, with D possibly TRBD2 on 6 matching bases. CDR1 is LNHDA and CDR2 is SQIVND in the germline V gene (reference sequence). The V and J ends lost 6 bases and 2 bases respectively, with 17 bases between them. The CDR3 loop spans 15 amino acids. The CDR3 nucleotides are TGTGCCAGTAGACTCGGGGGAAGGGGTGCCTACGAGCAGTACTTC. It specifies CASRLGGRGAYEQYF.

The rearrangement joins TRBV9 to TRBJ1-2; a weak D match, TRBD1 (6 bases). The CDR3 has 17 residues. V lost 0 bases and J 5 bases, leaving 20 bases between the germline ends. The germline V gene has CDR1 SGDLS and CDR2 YYNGEE. The CDR3 DNA follows: TGTGCCAGCAGCGTAGGGGAAGCCCGGACAGCATTGTATGGCTACACCTTC. It codes for CASSVGEARTALYGYTF.

This sequence joins TRBV29-1 and TRBJ2-2; D tentatively fits TRBD1 or TRBD2 (5 bases each). The CDR3 covers 12 residues. Germline CDR1 reads SQVTM; CDR2 reads ANQGSEA. Deletions cut 4 bases from V and 6 bases from J, with 9 bases between. In DNA form, the CDR3 reads TGCAGCGTTGCCTCGGGGCCCGGGGAGCTGTTTTTT. Its translation: CSVASGPGELFF.

This rearrangement joins TRBV15 to TRBJ1-6, with D unclear. This CDR3 is built from 16 residues. Trimming cost V 5 bases and J 0 bases, with 11 bases left between them. Germline lookup yields CDR1 LNHNV and CDR2 YYDKDF (reference sequence). The chain's CDR3 is CATSPRSRSYNSPLHF. In DNA form, the CDR3 reads TGTGCCACCAGCCCTCGTTCACGCTCCTATAATTCACCCCTCCACTTT.